The 8 T cell receptor beta chains presented below share a single source sample, sequenced in a study of tumor-infiltrating lymphocytes in primary liver carcinoma. Unsorted bulk tissue (roughly 18-32 mg) underwent RNA and DNA co-extraction. Making TCR beta cDNA involved 400 to 600 ng total RNA and a constant-region primer. TCR beta libraries came from three nested multiplex PCR rounds using slightly modified ARM-PCR. A C-beta reverse primer was combined with TRBV1-TRBV30 forward primers in the first two PCR rounds, and each round had around 11 cycles. From the multiplex PCR reads, TCRdb called clonotypes with MiXCR, one entry per CDR3 protein. The sample contains more than 30,000 distinct CDR3 sequences, around 78% of which appear only once. The specimen sequenced was liver tumor tissue from sampling region 5. Specified subset: tumor region T5, tumor centre. Receptors originate from a man in his forties with primary liver carcinoma and hepatitis B virus infection.

This chain joins TRBV12-3 or TRBV12-4 and TRBJ2-1, with 7 bases fitting TRBD1. The CDR3 is made up of 17 amino acids. The trim removed 10 bases at V and 7 bases at J, leaving 22 bases unmatched. CDR3 loop: CAISFFTGTDFSNEQFF. The CDR3 DNA follows: TGTGCCATCAGCTTCTTTACCGGGACAGACTTTTCTAATGAGCAGTTCTTC.

As for this clonotype: A junction end diverges from the germline sequence, so it may reflect a read error. The V gene is TRBV10-3, the J gene TRBJ2-3, with TRBD2 identical over 7 bases. Germline CDR1 ENHRY, CDR2 SYGVKD. CDR3 length: 15 amino acids. CDR3 nucleotides: TGTGCCATCAACGAGTGGGAGGGAAATGCGGATACGAAGTATTTT. It translates to CAINEWEGNADTKYF.

This clonotype was recorded at least ten times. This chain connects TRBV30 to TRBJ1-2; the D is unclear. The germline V gene encodes CDR1 GTSNPN and CDR2 SVGIG (reference sequence). Trimming cost V 0 bases and J 8 bases, with 19 bases left between them. The CDR3 spans 15 residues. Here the CDR3 DNA reads TGTGCCTGGAGTGTCGGGTGGAAGGGTACCAACGGCTACACCTTC. Translating it yields CAWSVGWKGTNGYTF. Full variable domain (remainder filled in from reference TRBV30 and TRBJ1-2): SQTIHQWPATLVQPVGSPLSLECTVEGTSNPNLYWYRQAAGRGLQLLFYSVGIGQISSEVPQNLSASRPQDRQFILSSKKLLLSDSGFYLCAWSVGWKGTNGYTFGSGTRLTVV.

This clonotype was counted only a few times. One junction end does not reproduce the germline sequence, and a read error may be involved. CDR3 in amino acids: CASSEWQGGDGCTF. CDR3 DNA sequence: TGTGCCAGCAGTGAGTGGCAGGGGGGTGATGGCTGCACCTTC. The chain couples TRBV6-1 to TRBJ1-2, with 7 positions matching TRBD1. The CDR3 has 14 amino acids. Germline lookup yields CDR1 MNHNS and CDR2 SASEGT.

Remarks on this clonotype: The missing conserved phenylalanine or tryptophan at the end of this CDR3 makes a read error likely. The chain links TRBV29-1 to TRBJ2-2; D may correspond to TRBD1 or TRBD2 (5 bases each). CDR3 size: 14 residues. Germline-derived CDR1 and CDR2 are SQVTM and ANQGSEA. CDR3 in DNA: TGTAGCGTTACACTAGGGGCTAACACCGGGGAGCTGTTTCTT. Its translation: CSVTLGANTGELFL.

The sample holds one count of this clonotype. CDR3 in DNA: TGTGCCAGCAGCTTAGATCCAGGCGGTGAGCAGTACTTC. It yields the protein CASSLDPGGEQYF. This chain connects TRBV11-2 to TRBJ2-7; D is unresolved. This CDR3 region has 13 residues. CDR1 is SGHAT, CDR2 FQNNGV, per germline. V was clipped by 0 bases and J by 7 bases, with 10 bases between them.

Comments on this clonotype: The junction departs from the called germline gene at one end, perhaps through a read error. This chain joins TRBV5-6 and TRBJ2-3, with no clear D. The CDR3 is made up of 15 amino acids. Germline CDR1 is SGHDT and CDR2 is YYEEEE. This CDR3 is CASCLGSLSTDTQYF. The CDR3 DNA reads as TGTGCCAGCTGCTTGGGGTCTCTGAGCACAGATACGCAGTATTTT.

By share, this clonotype ranks as medium-sized. The chain joins TRBV29-1 to TRBJ2-5; D not resolved. The V gene's germline CDR1 is SQVTM and CDR2 ANQGSEA. The CDR3 contains 12 residues. Trimming cost V 3 bases and J 0 bases, with 5 bases left between them. CDR3 nucleotides: TGCAGCGTTGACGACAACCAAGAGACCCAGTACTTC. It is translated as CSVDDNQETQYF.